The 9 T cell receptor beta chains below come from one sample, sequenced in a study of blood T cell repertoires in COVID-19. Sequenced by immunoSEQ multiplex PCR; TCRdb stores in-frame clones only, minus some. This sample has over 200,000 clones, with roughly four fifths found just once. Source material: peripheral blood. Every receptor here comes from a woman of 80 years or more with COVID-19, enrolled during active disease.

Here the CDR3 reads CATSPPSGYGYTF. The CDR3 DNA sequence: TGCGCCACTTCGCCCCCTAGTGGCTATGGCTACACCTTC. The chain is built from TRBV5-1 and TRBJ1-2; D gene uncertain. CDR1 and CDR2 from the germline V gene are SGHRS and YFSETQ. The CDR3 sequence is 13 residues long. Between the trimmed V and J ends, which lost 9 bases and 4 bases, there was a span of 16 bases.

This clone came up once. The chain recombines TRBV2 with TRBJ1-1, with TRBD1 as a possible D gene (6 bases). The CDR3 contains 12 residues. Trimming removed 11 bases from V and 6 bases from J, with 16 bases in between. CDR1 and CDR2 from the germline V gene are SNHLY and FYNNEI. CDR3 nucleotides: TGTGCCGGGAGACAGGCGGGGGCTGAAGCTTTCTTT. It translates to CAGRQAGAEAFF.

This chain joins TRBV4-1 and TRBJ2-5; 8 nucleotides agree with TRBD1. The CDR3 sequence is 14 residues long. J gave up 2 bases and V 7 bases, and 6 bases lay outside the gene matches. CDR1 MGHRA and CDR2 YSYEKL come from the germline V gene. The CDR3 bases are TGCGCCAGCACCGACGGGACAGGACAAGAGACCCAGTACTTC. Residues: CASTDGTGQETQYF.

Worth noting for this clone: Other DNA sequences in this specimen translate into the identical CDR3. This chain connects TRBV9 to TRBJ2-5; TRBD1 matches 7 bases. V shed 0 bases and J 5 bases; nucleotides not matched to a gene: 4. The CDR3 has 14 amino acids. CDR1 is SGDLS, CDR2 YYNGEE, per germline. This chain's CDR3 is CASSVGSGGETQYF. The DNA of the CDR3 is TGTGCCAGCAGCGTAGGCTCAGGGGGTGAGACCCAGTACTTC.

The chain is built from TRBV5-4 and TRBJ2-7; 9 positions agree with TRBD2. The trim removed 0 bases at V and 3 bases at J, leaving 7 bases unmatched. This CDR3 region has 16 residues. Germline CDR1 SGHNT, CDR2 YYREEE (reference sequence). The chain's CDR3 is CASSLGGTSGRYEQYF. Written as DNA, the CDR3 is TGTGCCAGCAGCTTGGGGGGAACTAGCGGGCGCTACGAGCAGTACTTC.

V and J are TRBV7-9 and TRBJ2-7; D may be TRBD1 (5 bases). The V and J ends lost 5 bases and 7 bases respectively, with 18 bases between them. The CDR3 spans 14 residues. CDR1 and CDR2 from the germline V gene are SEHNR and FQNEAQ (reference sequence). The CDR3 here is CASSPTPGMGEQYF. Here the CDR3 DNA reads TGTGCCAGCAGCCCCACCCCAGGGATGGGTGAGCAGTACTTC.

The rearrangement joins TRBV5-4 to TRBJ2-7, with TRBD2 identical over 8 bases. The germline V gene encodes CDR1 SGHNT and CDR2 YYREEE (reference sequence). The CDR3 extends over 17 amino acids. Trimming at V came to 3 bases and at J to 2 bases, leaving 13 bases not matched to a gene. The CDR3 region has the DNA TGTGCCAGCAGCTGGACGACTTTGGGAGCGGGAGCCTACGAGCAGTACTTC. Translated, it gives CASSWTTLGAGAYEQYF.

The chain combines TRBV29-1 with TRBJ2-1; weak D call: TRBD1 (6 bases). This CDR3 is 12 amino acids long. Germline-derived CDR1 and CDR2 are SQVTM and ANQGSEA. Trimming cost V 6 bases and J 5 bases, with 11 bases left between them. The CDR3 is CSVATGNNEQFF. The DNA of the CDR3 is TGCAGCGTAGCGACAGGTAACAATGAGCAGTTCTTC.

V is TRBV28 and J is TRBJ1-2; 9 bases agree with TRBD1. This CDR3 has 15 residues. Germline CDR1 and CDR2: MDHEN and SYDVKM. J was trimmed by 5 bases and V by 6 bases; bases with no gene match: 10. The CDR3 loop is CASSQQGALGYGYTF. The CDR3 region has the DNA TGTGCCAGCAGCCAACAGGGGGCGCTAGGGTATGGCTACACCTTC.